A single sample gave rise to the 21 T cell receptor beta chains below, sequenced in a study of Ad26.COV2.S vaccination and SARS-CoV-2 variants. The repertoire was sequenced with immunoSEQ multiplex PCR; TCRdb's copy has only in-frame clones and lacks some. The sample includes 380,000 or so clones, around 88% of them seen just once. Sample treatment: about 20 received Ad26.COV2.S at low or high dose, single or two shots; roughly 5 received placebo; per-sample allocation not given. Sampling happened 63 days after the first vaccine or placebo injection. Sequencing used peripheral blood, obtained in a trial of Ad26.COV2.S vaccine versus placebo. The receptors were gathered from a person aged 18-60 years who received the Ad26.COV2.S COVID-19 vaccine or a placebo.

The chain's CDR3 is CASSRGGGYEQYF. For the CDR3, the DNA is TGTGCCAGCAGTCGCGGGGGGGGCTACGAGCAGTACTTC. V usage is TRBV5-6 and J usage is TRBJ2-7, with 9 positions matching TRBD2. Trimming cost V 5 bases and J 3 bases; bases outside gene matches: 3. The CDR3 extends over 13 amino acids. Germline V gene lookup returns CDR1 SGHDT and CDR2 YYEEEE.

The J gene is TRBJ2-3, the V gene TRBV10-3; D is unclear. Trimming cost V 6 bases and J 2 bases, with 12 bases left between them. Germline-derived CDR1 and CDR2 are ENHRY and SYGVKD. The CDR3 is 14 residues long. CDR3 in DNA: TGTGCCATCAGCCGCGGTGGGGACACAGATACGCAGTATTTT. Its translation is CAISRGGDTDTQYF.

The CDR3 region is CASSGTTENYGYTF. DNA of the CDR3: TGCGCCAGCTCCGGGACGACAGAAAACTATGGCTACACCTTC. This rearrangement joins TRBV5-1 to TRBJ1-2; tentatively, D is TRBD1 (5 bases). V was cut by 7 bases and J by 2 bases, with 15 bases left in between. The CDR3 is 14 amino acids. Germline V lookup: CDR1 SGHRS, CDR2 YFSETQ.

The chain uses TRBV19 and TRBJ2-7, with D perhaps matching TRBD1 (5 bases). Trimming took 10 bases from V and 0 from J, leaving 13 bases between them. This CDR3 is 13 amino acids long. The germline gives CDR1 LNHDA, CDR2 SQIVND (reference sequence). The CDR3 sequence: CATSAGSSYEQYF. DNA for the CDR3: TGTGCCACCTCTGCAGGGTCCTCCTACGAGCAGTACTTC.

Of note for this clone: Different DNA sequences within this sample yield the same CDR3. The genes are TRBV12-3 or TRBV12-4 and TRBJ2-7, with D possibly called TRBD1 or TRBD2 (5 bases each). This CDR3 is 12 amino acids long. V shed 3 bases and J shed 4 bases, with 7 bases lying between them. This CDR3 is CASSLRGYEQYF. The CDR3 region has the DNA TGTGCCAGCAGTTTGAGGGGTTACGAGCAGTACTTC.

This chain links TRBV7-2 with TRBJ2-7; 8 nucleotides line up with TRBD1. V gave up 2 bases and J gave up 2 bases; unmatched junction bases: 5. The length of the CDR3 is 15 residues. Germline V gene sequence: CDR1 SGHTA, CDR2 FQGNSA. The CDR3 DNA follows: TGTGCCAGCAGCTTAAGTCTCAGGGGGCCCTACGAGCAGTACTTC. Translating it yields CASSLSLRGPYEQYF.

The chain recombines TRBV30 with TRBJ1-1; possibly TRBD1 for D (5 bases). The CDR3 loop spans 11 amino acids. V lost 5 bases and J lost 11, with 15 bases in between. Germline CDR1 reads GTSNPN; CDR2 reads SVGIG (reference sequence). The CDR3 nucleotides are TGTGCCTGGCGGCCAGGGTTTTTGGCTTTCTTT. The encoded protein is CAWRPGFLAFF.

The chain couples TRBV25-1 to TRBJ2-7, with D unresolved. Germline values: CDR1 MGHDK, CDR2 SYGVNS. The length of the CDR3 is 10 residues. V lost 4 bases to trimming and J lost 5 bases, with 3 bases between them. The CDR3 reads CASSGNEQYF. CDR3 nucleotide sequence: TGTGCCAGCAGTGGAAACGAGCAGTACTTC.

The V call is TRBV12-3 or TRBV12-4, the J call TRBJ2-1; 7 bases are shared with TRBD2. V trimming: 6 bases; J trimming: 12 bases; junction bases outside the gene matches: 5. The CDR3 is made up of 11 amino acids. The CDR3 protein is CASRLAVGQFF. DNA of the CDR3: TGTGCCAGCAGGCTAGCGGTAGGGCAGTTCTTC.

DNA of the CDR3: TGTGCCAGCAGTTACTCGAACCCGGGGTGGAACACTGAAGCTTTCTTT. Its translation: CASSYSNPGWNTEAFF. The gene calls are TRBV6-2 or TRBV6-3 and TRBJ1-1, with D unclear. This CDR3 has 16 amino acids. With 0 bases removed from V and 1 base from J, the gap between germline ends came to 12 bases. Germline lookup yields CDR1 MNHEY and CDR2 SVGEGT.

The chain combines TRBV29-1 with TRBJ2-6; no clear D. The CDR3 covers 13 residues. Trimming pared 4 bases from V and 0 bases from J, leaving 4 bases between. Germline loops: CDR1 SQVTM, CDR2 ANQGSEA. CDR3 sequence reads: CSVASSGANVLTF. CDR3 in DNA: TGCAGCGTTGCAAGCTCTGGGGCCAACGTCCTGACTTTC.

This chain joins TRBV10-3 and TRBJ1-5, with a tentative D call TRBD1 (6 bases). CDR1 is ENHRY, CDR2 SYGVKD, per germline. V gave up 5 bases and J gave up 4 bases, with 12 bases separating them. The CDR3 length is 14 residues. CDR3 loop: CAISLTGPNQPQHF. The CDR3, as DNA: TGTGCCATCAGTCTAACAGGGCCGAATCAGCCCCAGCATTTT.

This chain links TRBV24-1 with TRBJ2-5; the match to TRBD1 covers 11 bases. This CDR3 is 17 amino acids long. Germline trimming cut 4 bases from V and 1 base from J; bases unmatched to any gene: 7. CDR1 is KGHDR and CDR2 is SFDVKD in the germline V gene. The CDR3 sequence: CATSDGGQGAIQETQYF. DNA of the CDR3: TGTGCCACCAGTGACGGAGGACAGGGGGCCATCCAAGAGACCCAGTACTTC.

There are a few counts of this clone. The CDR3 DNA reads TGTGCCAGCAGTCCTGACAGTTCCAATCAGCCCCAGCATTTT. It codes for CASSPDSSNQPQHF. V and J are TRBV7-9 and TRBJ1-5; weak D call: TRBD1 (5 bases). Per germline, CDR1 SEHNR and CDR2 FQNEAQ (reference sequence). CDR3 size: 14 residues. V lost 6 bases to trimming and J lost 3 bases, with 12 bases between them. Based on the CDR3 plus reference TRBV7-9 and TRBJ1-5, the full variable domain is DTGVSQNPRHKITKRGQNVTFRCDPISEHNRLYWYRQTLGQGPEFLTYFQNEAQLEKSRLLSDRFSAERPKGSFSTLEIQRTEQGDSAMYLCASSPDSSNQPQHFGDGTRLSIL.

V is TRBV24-1 and J is TRBJ2-6, with D tentatively TRBD1 (5 bases). The CDR3 is 15 residues long. Trimming cost V 3 bases and J 0 bases, with 5 bases left between them. Germline V gene sequence: CDR1 KGHDR, CDR2 SFDVKD. CDR3 DNA: TGTGCCACCAGTGATGACAGCTCTGGGGCCAACGTCCTGACTTTC. Protein: CATSDDSSGANVLTF.

The chain recombines TRBV27 with TRBJ2-7; D may match TRBD1 or TRBD2 (5 bases each). This CDR3 is built from 14 residues. V lost 2 bases to trimming and J lost 3 bases, with 11 bases between them. In germline, CDR1 is MNHEY, CDR2 SMNVEV (reference sequence). CDR3 amino acids: CASSLAGTFYEQYF. CDR3 nucleotides: TGTGCCAGCAGTTTAGCAGGGACCTTCTACGAGCAGTACTTC.

This clone was picked up one time. V is TRBV21-1 and J is TRBJ2-7; the D segment call TRBD1 is taken from the table without a DNA check. TRBV21-1 is noted as a pseudogene. The length of the CDR3 is 16 residues. The CDR3 DNA reads as TGTGCCAGCAGCAACAGGACAGGCCTTAGCTCCTACGAGCAGTACTTC. This gives the protein CASSNRTGLSSYEQYF.

V usage is TRBV6-2 or TRBV6-3 and J usage is TRBJ2-7, with 11 bases aligning to TRBD1. Trimming took 6 bases from V and 3 from J; bases not matched to a gene: 13. This CDR3 region has 17 residues. Germline V CDR1 and CDR2: MNHEY, SVGEGT. The CDR3 DNA reads TGTGCCAGCAGCACCGGGACAGGGGGTTTGGATAGCTACGAGCAGTACTTC. Its translation is CASSTGTGGLDSYEQYF.

CDR3 sequence reads: CASKKGPRGVPGANVLTF. CDR3 DNA sequence: TGTGCCAGCAAGAAAGGACCCAGGGGGGTGCCTGGGGCCAACGTCCTGACTTTC. The V call is TRBV19, the J call TRBJ2-6; tentative D call: TRBD1 (7 bases). CDR1 is LNHDA, CDR2 SQIVND, per germline (reference sequence). V was pared by 9 bases and J by 2 bases, with 23 bases between. CDR3 length: 18 residues.

The chain is built from TRBV7-9 and TRBJ1-2; a weak D match, TRBD1 (6 bases). Per the germline V gene, CDR1 is SEHNR and CDR2 is FQNEAQ (reference sequence). The CDR3 extends over 15 amino acids. V was pared by 5 bases and J by 2 bases, with 15 bases between. CDR3 nucleotides: TGTGCCAGCAGCCCTCGAGGGACATCCAACTATGGCTACACCTTC. Encoded protein: CASSPRGTSNYGYTF.

V usage is TRBV9 and J usage is TRBJ2-1; D tentatively fits TRBD1 or TRBD2 (5 bases each). Germline V CDR1 and CDR2: SGDLS, YYNGEE. V was clipped by 0 bases and J by 8 bases, with 6 bases between them. The CDR3 runs 12 residues. The CDR3 protein is CASSVVGDEQFF. The CDR3 region has the DNA TGTGCCAGCAGCGTAGTGGGGGATGAGCAGTTCTTC.